This is a list of T cell receptor beta chains from one sample in a study of blood T cell repertoires in COVID-19. The method was immunoSEQ multiplex PCR; TCRdb's version includes in-frame clones alone and lacks a portion of them. The table includes some 68,000 clones, 90% to 95% detected once. The sample taken for sequencing was peripheral blood. The receptor set was obtained from a middle-aged man with COVID-19, enrolled during active disease. The CDR3 runs from the conserved cysteine through the conserved F or W.

J gene	V gene	CDR3 protein
TRBJ1-2	TRBV6-4	CASSDYETIRGYTF
TRBJ2-7	TRBV6-1	CASSDGTGRDEQYF
TRBJ2-1	TRBV10-1	CASSDPTGTGDYNEQFF
TRBJ2-5	TRBV5-6	CASSPDRGLQETQYF
TRBJ2-2	TRBV5-1	CASSLTIRGGELFF
TRBJ2-7	TRBV27	CASSETGTPYEQYF
TRBJ2-3	TRBV4-1	CASSQEVRAGPITDTQYF
TRBJ1-2	TRBV7-2	CASSFNPGDYGYTF
TRBJ2-5	TRBV4-1	CASSQDKASGVQETQYF
TRBJ2-1	TRBV6-5	CASRLSGGLNEQFF
TRBJ2-5	TRBV11-1	CASSYSGTSLTQYF
TRBJ1-5	TRBV9	CASSAGTTDQPQHF
TRBJ1-2	TRBV2	CASSELFQNYGYTF
TRBJ2-3	TRBV5-1	CASSPPPIQYGTDTQYF
TRBJ2-7	TRBV6-5	CASSYRYSYEQYF
TRBJ1-4	TRBV4-1	CASSQDRVRRATNEKLFF
TRBJ2-3	TRBV5-1	CASSLEPKRRSGEDTQYF
TRBJ2-2	TRBV5-1	CASSETSGGSGELFF
TRBJ1-1	TRBV19	CASSRQTGASSEAFF
TRBJ2-1	TRBV5-1	CASRVLAGLTGQFF
TRBJ1-4	TRBV27	CASSPQAQGKLFF
TRBJ1-6	TRBV7-2	CASSPGTGGSPLHF
TRBJ2-1	TRBV20-1	CSARRANEQFF
TRBJ2-1	TRBV7-6	CASSFRLDGSYNEQFF
TRBJ2-7	TRBV5-1	CASSPTGNHYEQYF
TRBJ2-7	TRBV5-4	CASSPQRGVPYEQYF
TRBJ2-1	TRBV5-1	CASSLDSQRQFF
TRBJ1-1	TRBV30	CAWGTGTLTEAFF
TRBJ2-3	TRBV30	CAWSVGHPSTDTQYF
TRBJ2-7	TRBV10-1	CASSESGGDNEQYF
TRBJ2-5	TRBV2	CASSDPRGGVETQYF
TRBJ1-5	TRBV2	CASSEVSGSGQPQHF
TRBJ2-3	TRBV28	CASSRSGVTDTQYF
TRBJ2-7	TRBV30	CAWRVGQGTLTPFEQYF
TRBJ2-5	TRBV19	CASSNFLAGAQETQYF
TRBJ1-4	TRBV25-1	CASSPSLRATNEKLFF
TRBJ1-1	TRBV6-2/TRBV6-3	CASSYPSTGRSLNTEAFF